This passage covers 31 T cell receptor beta chains from one sample sequenced in a study of blood T cell repertoires in COVID-19. Sequencing used immunoSEQ multiplex PCR; TCRdb keeps in-frame clones, though not all of them. The sample lists around 250,000 clones, around nine tenths occurring once. What was sequenced was peripheral blood. These receptors all come from a woman between 70 and 85 years old with active or convalescent COVID-19.

This clone was seen only a few times. The V and J genes are TRBV9 and TRBJ1-2, with D possibly matching TRBD1 (6 bases). The V end lost 4 bases, the J end lost 4 bases, and 14 bases lay between the germline ends. The germline gives CDR1 SGDLS, CDR2 YYNGEE. The length of the CDR3 is 14 residues. CDR3 loop: CASSPGQPSYGYTF. DNA for the CDR3: TGTGCCAGCAGCCCCGGACAGCCGAGCTATGGCTACACCTTC.

The V gene is TRBV7-8, the J gene TRBJ2-3; D is unresolved. CDR3 length: 16 residues. Between the trimmed V and J ends, which lost 2 bases and 0 bases, there was a span of 12 bases. CDR1 SGHVS and CDR2 FQNEAQ come from the germline V gene. Here the CDR3 reads CASSLQTTASTDTQYF. The CDR3 bases are TGTGCCAGCAGCTTACAGACAACCGCTAGCACAGATACGCAGTATTTT.

A few counts support this clone. V gene TRBV6-2 or TRBV6-3 combines with J gene TRBJ2-1; 8 bases agree with TRBD2. V lost 0 bases and J lost 5; bases outside the gene matches: 18. The CDR3 is 20 residues long. Germline V gene data show CDR1 as MNHEY and CDR2 as SVGEGT. CDR3 nucleotide sequence: TGTGCCAGCAGTTACTCCACGGGGAGCGGGGGTACACATTTTAACAATGAGCAGTTCTTC. It translates to CASSYSTGSGGTHFNNEQFF.

This clone was detected a few times. The genes are TRBV18 and TRBJ1-1, with D unresolved. V gave up 4 bases and J gave up 3 bases, with 15 bases separating them. The CDR3 is 15 residues long. CDR1 is KGHSH and CDR2 is LQKENI in the germline V gene. The CDR3 protein is CASSHNNKRDTEAFF. The CDR3 nucleotides read TGTGCCAGCTCACACAACAACAAGAGGGACACTGAAGCTTTCTTT.

This clone came up once. The chain recombines TRBV7-2 with TRBJ1-3; weak D call: TRBD1 (6 bases). V was trimmed by 5 bases and J by 4 bases, leaving 18 bases between them. The CDR3 loop spans 16 amino acids. The germline gives CDR1 SGHTA, CDR2 FQGNSA. In nucleotides, the CDR3 is TGTGCCAGCAGCCCGCGGCCCCAGGGGTCGGGAAACACCATATATTTT. Protein: CASSPRPQGSGNTIYF. Looking up the rest from reference TRBV7-2 and TRBJ1-3 gives the full variable domain: GAGVSQSPSNKVTEKGKDVELRCDPISGHTALYWYRQSLGQGLEFLIYFQGNSAPDKSGLPSDRFSAERTGGSVSTLTIQRTQQEDSAVYLCASSPRPQGSGNTIYFGEGSWLTVV.

The rearrangement joins TRBV20-1 to TRBJ1-1; D is undetermined. V dropped 3 bases and J dropped 6 bases, with 17 bases sitting between them. The CDR3 is made up of 14 amino acids. Germline V gene lookup returns CDR1 DFQATT and CDR2 SNEGSKA (reference sequence). CDR3 sequence (DNA): TGCAGTGCTAGTAGCGAAGGGAGCTCGGCTGAAGCTTTCTTT. Encoded protein: CSASSEGSSAEAFF.

V and J are TRBV7-3 and TRBJ1-2; D is ambiguous. CDR3 length: 17 amino acids. V was shortened by 5 bases and J by 3 bases, with 22 bases between the two germline ends. CDR1 and CDR2 (germline): SGHTA, FQGTGA. The CDR3 spells CASSPWASRPTHYGYTF. CDR3 coding DNA: TGTGCCAGCAGCCCCTGGGCGTCAAGGCCTACCCACTATGGCTACACCTTC.

The V call is TRBV7-6, the J call TRBJ1-3; D is ambiguous. CDR1 and CDR2 from the germline V gene are SGHVS and FNYEAQ. This CDR3 comprises 15 residues. V lost 5 bases and J lost 0, with 11 bases in between. CDR3 sequence: CASSPGSISGNTIYF. CDR3 DNA sequence: TGTGCCAGCAGCCCCGGTTCTATCTCTGGAAACACCATATATTTT. Complete variable domain (other parts from reference TRBV7-6 and TRBJ1-3): GAGVSQSPRYKVTKRGQDVALRCDPISGHVSLYWYRQALGQGPEFLTYFNYEAQQDKSGLPNDRFSAERPEGSISTLTIQRTEQRDSAMYRCASSPGSISGNTIYFGEGSWLTVV.

The genes are TRBV5-8 and TRBJ2-6; 7 positions agree with TRBD1. The CDR3 loop spans 17 amino acids. The V and J ends lost 3 bases and 8 bases, in that order; junction bases with no gene match: 14. Per the germline V gene, CDR1 is SGHTS and CDR2 is YDEGEE. The CDR3 coding sequence is TGTGCCAGCAGCTCGGGACAGACTTTAACTGGAACCAACGTCCTGACTTTC. The encoded protein is CASSSGQTLTGTNVLTF.

This chain connects TRBV19 to TRBJ1-5; TRBD1 aligns across 8 bases. Germline V gene sequence: CDR1 LNHDA, CDR2 SQIVND (reference sequence). The V and J ends lost 9 bases and 7 bases, in that order; junction bases with no gene match: 8. This CDR3 contains 13 residues. In DNA, the CDR3 is TGTGCCAGCACAACAGGGGGACGCCAGCCCCAGCATTTT. It encodes CASTTGGRQPQHF.

This chain joins TRBV10-3 and TRBJ1-1; D is unresolved. The CDR3 consists of 14 residues. Germline V gene sequence: CDR1 ENHRY, CDR2 SYGVKD. V gave up 4 bases and J gave up 0 bases, with 9 bases separating them. The CDR3 DNA is TGTGCCATCAGTGGTAAATTATTGAACACTGAAGCTTTCTTT. This codes for CAISGKLLNTEAFF.

The V call is TRBV5-6, the J call TRBJ1-1, with 7 bases aligning to TRBD1. The CDR3 sequence is 18 residues long. Germline lookup yields CDR1 SGHDT and CDR2 YYEEEE. The ends lost 3 bases at V and 0 bases at J; junction bases unmatched: 14. CDR3 DNA: TGTGCCAGCAGCTCGCTCGAGGGGGCAGCGGGCTTGAACACTGAAGCTTTCTTT. The encoded protein is CASSSLEGAAGLNTEAFF. Complete variable domain (other parts from reference TRBV5-6 and TRBJ1-1): DAGVTQSPTHLIKTRGQQVTLRCSPKSGHDTVSWYQQALGQGPQFIFQYYEEEERQRGNFPDRFSGHQFPNYSSELNVNALLLGDSALYLCASSSLEGAAGLNTEAFFGQGTRLTVV.

This clone has just one count. J is TRBJ1-1 and V is TRBV6-5; D might be TRBD1 (6 bases). This CDR3 spans 12 amino acids. Germline V gene data show CDR1 as MNHEY and CDR2 as SVGAGI. Trimming stripped 6 bases from V and 1 base from J, with 6 bases between. The CDR3 here is CASSRGNTEAFF. Here the CDR3 DNA reads TGTGCCAGCAGCAGGGGGAACACTGAAGCTTTCTTT.

This chain joins TRBV11-2 and TRBJ1-1; D is unclear. This CDR3 region has 14 residues. In germline, CDR1 is SGHAT, CDR2 FQNNGV. The germline V and J ends were trimmed by 3 bases and 1 base, with 9 bases remaining between them. The CDR3 sequence is CASSFLEGNTEAFF. In DNA form, the CDR3 reads TGTGCCAGCAGCTTTCTAGAGGGGAACACTGAAGCTTTCTTT.

V and J are TRBV11-2 and TRBJ2-3; maybe TRBD1 (5 bases). V was pared by 1 base and J by 2 bases, with 7 bases between. CDR3 size: 14 residues. Germline CDR1 SGHAT, CDR2 FQNNGV. CDR3: CASSLAGYTDTQYF. The CDR3 nucleotides are TGTGCCAGCAGCTTAGCAGGGTACACAGATACGCAGTATTTT.

The chain links TRBV7-2 to TRBJ2-2, with TRBD2 matching 9 bases. Trimming at V came to 5 bases and at J to 8 bases, leaving 12 bases not matched to a gene. From germline, CDR1 is SGHTA and CDR2 FQGNSA. The CDR3 is 16 amino acids. CDR3 sequence reads: CASSLTSGPLRGELFF. The DNA of the CDR3 is TGTGCCAGCAGCCTGACTAGCGGCCCCCTGAGAGGGGAGCTGTTTTTT.

This rearrangement joins TRBV27 to TRBJ1-2; D perhaps matches TRBD1 (5 bases). CDR1 and CDR2 from the germline V gene are MNHEY and SMNVEV (reference sequence). The CDR3 consists of 13 residues. The germline V and J ends were trimmed by 3 bases and 4 bases, with 9 bases remaining between them. CDR3 nucleotides: TGTGCCAGCAGTTTTATCCAGGGCTATGGCTACACCTTC. Translation: CASSFIQGYGYTF.

This clone was seen a handful of times. The chain has TRBV19 and TRBJ1-1; D is perhaps TRBD1 (5 bases). Germline assignment: CDR1 LNHDA and CDR2 SQIVND (reference sequence). The germline V and J ends were trimmed by 3 bases and 1 base, with 12 bases remaining between them. The CDR3 runs 15 residues. CDR3 sequence reads: CASSMEGMANTEAFF. As DNA, the CDR3 is TGTGCCAGTAGTATGGAGGGGATGGCGAACACTGAAGCTTTCTTT.

CDR3 sequence reads: CASSLSGFGNSPLHF. The CDR3 nucleotides read TGTGCCAGCAGCCTATCAGGGTTTGGGAATTCACCCCTCCACTTT. The V and J genes are TRBV3-1 (or the pseudogene TRBV3-2) and TRBJ1-6; D is perhaps TRBD1 (5 bases). Germline CDR1 LGHDT, CDR2 YNNKEL (reference sequence). CDR3 length equals 15 residues. The ends were cut back, 4 bases at V and 7 bases at J, with 14 bases in the middle.

This rearrangement joins TRBV15 to TRBJ1-5, with D possibly matching TRBD1 (6 bases). The V gene lost 3 bases and the J gene lost 9 bases, with 12 bases spanning the gap. The CDR3 is made up of 13 amino acids. CDR1 is LNHNV and CDR2 is YYDKDF in the germline V gene (reference sequence). The CDR3 loop is CATSRGTPWPQHF. The CDR3 DNA reads TGTGCCACCAGCAGGGGGACACCTTGGCCCCAGCATTTT.

This clone appeared a few times. The chain has TRBV7-2 and TRBJ2-3, with TRBD2 matching over 13 bases. In germline, CDR1 is SGHTA, CDR2 FQGNSA. This CDR3 is 16 amino acids long. With V trimmed by 4 bases and J by 1 base, 2 bases remained unmatched. The CDR3 reads CASSSGLAGGTDTQYF. The CDR3 DNA reads TGTGCCAGCAGCTCCGGACTAGCGGGGGGCACAGATACGCAGTATTTT.

CDR3 DNA sequence: TGTGCCAGCAGTTTTGCGAGTAATCAGCCCCAGCATTTT. Translating gives CASSFASNQPQHF. The chain combines TRBV12-3 or TRBV12-4 with TRBJ1-5; unclear D gene. Trimming left V 3 bases short and J 4 bases short, with 7 bases between. CDR3 size: 13 residues.

Only a few counts were recorded for this clone. The chain joins TRBV6-5 to TRBJ1-1; 7 positions agree with TRBD1. This CDR3 is built from 14 residues. CDR1 and CDR2 (germline): MNHEY, SVGAGI. The ends lost 5 bases at V and 5 bases at J; junction bases unmatched: 8. The CDR3 DNA reads TGTGCCAGCAGTATCCCAGGGGGGAGGACTGAAGCTTTCTTT. This sequence encodes CASSIPGGRTEAFF.

The rearrangement uses TRBV9 and TRBJ2-7, with D perhaps matching TRBD1 (6 bases). The CDR3 spans 13 residues. CDR1 is SGDLS and CDR2 is YYNGEE in the germline V gene. The V gene lost 3 bases and the J gene lost 5 bases, with 12 bases spanning the gap. CDR3: CASSAVTGHEQYF. CDR3 nucleotide sequence: TGTGCCAGCAGCGCGGTCACAGGGCACGAGCAGTACTTC.

This clone was detected only a few times. The chain employs TRBV10-2 and TRBJ2-1, with TRBD2 as a possible D gene (5 bases). The V end lost 6 bases, the J end lost 5 bases, and 17 bases lay between the germline ends. Germline-derived CDR1 and CDR2 are WSHSY and SAAADI. The CDR3 is 15 amino acids. The CDR3, as DNA: TGCGCCAGCAGCCCCTCAAGAGGGTTTGACAATGAGCAGTTCTTC. This encodes CASSPSRGFDNEQFF.

Concerning this clone: At one end the junction does not follow the germline gene, possibly because of a read error. The chain has TRBV7-9 and TRBJ2-6, with D possibly matching TRBD1 (5 bases). This CDR3 comprises 11 residues. Germline CDR1 and CDR2: SEHNR and FQNEAQ (reference sequence). This CDR3 reads CASSPLDSPAF. The CDR3 DNA sequence: TGTGCCAGCAGCCCACTCGACAGCCCGGCTTTC.

The chain has TRBV6-4 and TRBJ2-3, with 8 bases aligning to TRBD2. The V gene's germline CDR1 is MRHNA and CDR2 SNTAGT. Trimming took 3 bases from V and 5 from J; bases not matched to a gene: 1. CDR3 size: 13 residues. The CDR3 coding sequence is TGTGCCAGCAGTGATCGGGGGGGAGATACGCAGTATTTT. This sequence encodes CASSDRGGDTQYF.

The genes are TRBV18 and TRBJ1-1; D gene unclear. Germline CDR1 reads KGHSH; CDR2 reads LQKENI. Trimming stripped 1 base from V and 8 bases from J, with 8 bases between. CDR3 length: 12 amino acids. CDR3 region: CASSPLRGEAFF. In nucleotides, the CDR3 is TGTGCCAGCTCACCACTGAGAGGGGAAGCTTTCTTT.

The V and J genes are TRBV6-2 or TRBV6-3 and TRBJ1-2, with TRBD1 identical over 8 bases. This CDR3 is built from 16 residues. V shed 5 bases and J 5 bases; nucleotides not matched to a gene: 13. Germline loops: CDR1 MNHEY, CDR2 SVGEGT. Here the CDR3 DNA reads TGTGCCAGCAGTACCAGGGACAGGCACAATGCATATGGCTACACCTTC. Protein product: CASSTRDRHNAYGYTF.

CDR3 residues: CASSSTVGSGNTIYF. CDR3 coding DNA: TGTGCCAGCAGCTCTACTGTCGGGTCTGGAAACACCATATATTTT. The chain recombines TRBV5-4 with TRBJ1-3; D not resolved. The V gene's germline CDR1 is SGHNT and CDR2 YYREEE (reference sequence). There are 15 residues in the CDR3. The V gene lost 3 bases and the J gene lost 1 base, with 11 bases spanning the gap.

The chain couples TRBV5-1 to TRBJ1-3, with 10 bases that match TRBD1. Germline V gene sequence: CDR1 SGHRS, CDR2 YFSETQ. The CDR3 covers 16 residues. The V and J ends lost 3 bases and 4 bases, in that order; junction bases with no gene match: 7. The CDR3 protein is CASSSGTGDGGNTIYF. Written as DNA, the CDR3 is TGCGCCAGCAGCTCCGGGACAGGGGACGGCGGAAACACCATATATTTT.